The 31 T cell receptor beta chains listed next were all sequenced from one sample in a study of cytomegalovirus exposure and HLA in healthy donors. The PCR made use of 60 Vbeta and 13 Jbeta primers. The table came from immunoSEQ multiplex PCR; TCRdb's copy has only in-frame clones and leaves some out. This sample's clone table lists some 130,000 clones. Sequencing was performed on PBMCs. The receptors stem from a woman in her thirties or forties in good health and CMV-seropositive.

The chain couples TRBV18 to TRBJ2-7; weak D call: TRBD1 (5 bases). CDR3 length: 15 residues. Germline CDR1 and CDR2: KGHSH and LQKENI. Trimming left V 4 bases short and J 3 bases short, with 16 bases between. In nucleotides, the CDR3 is TGTGCCAGCTCACTGGATATTAGGGGAAGCTACGAGCAGTACTTC. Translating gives CASSLDIRGSYEQYF.

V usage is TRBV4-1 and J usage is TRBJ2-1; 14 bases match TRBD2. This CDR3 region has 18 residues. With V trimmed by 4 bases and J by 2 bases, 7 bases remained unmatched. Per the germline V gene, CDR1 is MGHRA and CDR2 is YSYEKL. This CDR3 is CASSPKRLAGGTYNEQFF. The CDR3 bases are TGCGCCAGCAGCCCAAAGAGACTAGCGGGAGGGACCTACAATGAGCAGTTCTTC.

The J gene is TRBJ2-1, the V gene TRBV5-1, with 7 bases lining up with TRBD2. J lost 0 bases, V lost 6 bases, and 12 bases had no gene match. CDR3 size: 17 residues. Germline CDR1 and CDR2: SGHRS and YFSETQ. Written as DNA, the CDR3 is TGCGCCAGCACGTCCCTTAGCGGGCCAGTCTCCTACAATGAGCAGTTCTTC. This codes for CASTSLSGPVSYNEQFF.

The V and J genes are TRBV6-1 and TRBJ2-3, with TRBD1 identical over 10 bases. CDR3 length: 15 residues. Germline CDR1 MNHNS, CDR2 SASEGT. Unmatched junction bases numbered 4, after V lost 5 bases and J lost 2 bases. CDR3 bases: TGTGCCAGCAGTCCCGGGACAGGGGTCACAGATACGCAGTATTTT. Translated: CASSPGTGVTDTQYF.

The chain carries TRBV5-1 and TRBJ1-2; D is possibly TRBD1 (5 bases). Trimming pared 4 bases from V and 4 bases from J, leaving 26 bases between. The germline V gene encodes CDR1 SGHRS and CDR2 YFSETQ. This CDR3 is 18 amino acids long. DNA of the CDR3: TGCGCCAGCAGCCAATCTGGGACTCCCCTGCTCTTTCGCTATGGCTACACCTTC. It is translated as CASSQSGTPLLFRYGYTF.

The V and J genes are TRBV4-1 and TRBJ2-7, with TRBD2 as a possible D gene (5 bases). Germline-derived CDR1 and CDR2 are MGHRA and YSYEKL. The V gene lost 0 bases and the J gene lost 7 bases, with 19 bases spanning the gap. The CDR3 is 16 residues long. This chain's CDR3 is CASSQESSASLLEQYF. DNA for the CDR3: TGCGCCAGCAGCCAAGAAAGTAGCGCCAGCCTACTAGAGCAGTACTTC.

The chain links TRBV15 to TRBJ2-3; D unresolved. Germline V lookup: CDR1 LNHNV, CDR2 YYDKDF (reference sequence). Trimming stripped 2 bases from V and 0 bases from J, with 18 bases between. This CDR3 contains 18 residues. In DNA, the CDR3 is TGTGCCACCAGCAGAAGCTTCGCAGACTCCCTCAGCACAGATACGCAGTATTTT. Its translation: CATSRSFADSLSTDTQYF.

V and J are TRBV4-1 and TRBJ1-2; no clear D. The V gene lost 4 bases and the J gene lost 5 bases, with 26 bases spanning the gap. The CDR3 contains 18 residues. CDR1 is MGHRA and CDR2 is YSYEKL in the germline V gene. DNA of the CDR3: TGCGCCAGCAGCCTACAGATTGCGGCGGCCGGACTCGTTTATGGCTACACCTTC. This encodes CASSLQIAAAGLVYGYTF.

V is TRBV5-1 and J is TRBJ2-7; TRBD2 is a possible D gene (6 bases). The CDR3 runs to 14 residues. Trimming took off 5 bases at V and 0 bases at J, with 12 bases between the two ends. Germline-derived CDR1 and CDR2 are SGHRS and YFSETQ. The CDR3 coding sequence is TGCGCCAGCAGAAGGGACGGGAGCTCCTACGAGCAGTACTTC. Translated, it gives CASRRDGSSYEQYF.

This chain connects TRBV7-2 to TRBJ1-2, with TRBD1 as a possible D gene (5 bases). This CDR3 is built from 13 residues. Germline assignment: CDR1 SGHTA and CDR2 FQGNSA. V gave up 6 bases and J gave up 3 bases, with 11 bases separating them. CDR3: CASRPRDYYGYTF. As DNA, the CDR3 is TGTGCCAGCAGACCCCGGGACTACTATGGCTACACCTTC.

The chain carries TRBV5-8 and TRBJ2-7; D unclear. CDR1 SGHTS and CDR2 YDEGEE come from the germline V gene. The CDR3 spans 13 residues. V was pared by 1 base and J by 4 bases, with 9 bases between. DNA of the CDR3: TGTGCCAGCAGCTTGCAGGAAGGATACGAGCAGTACTTC. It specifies CASSLQEGYEQYF.

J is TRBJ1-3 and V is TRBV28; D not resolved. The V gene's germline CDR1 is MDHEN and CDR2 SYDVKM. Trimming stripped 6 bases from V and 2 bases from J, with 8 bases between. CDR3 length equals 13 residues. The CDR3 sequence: CASREGTGNTIYF. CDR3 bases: TGTGCCAGCAGAGAGGGAACTGGAAACACCATATATTTT.

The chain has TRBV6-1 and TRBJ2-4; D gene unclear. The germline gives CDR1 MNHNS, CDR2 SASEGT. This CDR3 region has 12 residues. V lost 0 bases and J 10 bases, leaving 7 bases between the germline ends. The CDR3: CASSEARIIQYF. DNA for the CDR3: TGTGCCAGCAGTGAAGCGAGGATTATTCAGTACTTC.

CDR3 sequence (DNA): TGTGCCAGCAGTTTACTGGGGGGTCTAGCCAAAAACATTCAGTACTTC. Its translation: CASSLLGGLAKNIQYF. This rearrangement joins TRBV28 to TRBJ2-4, with a tentative D call TRBD2 (6 bases). This CDR3 has 16 residues. The germline gives CDR1 MDHEN, CDR2 SYDVKM. V was clipped by 2 bases and J by 0 bases, with 11 bases between them.

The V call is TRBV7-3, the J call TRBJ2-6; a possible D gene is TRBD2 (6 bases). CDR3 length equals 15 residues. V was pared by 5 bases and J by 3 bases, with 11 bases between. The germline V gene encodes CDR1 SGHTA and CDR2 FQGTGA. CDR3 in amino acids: CASSARGGGANVLTF. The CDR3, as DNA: TGTGCCAGCAGCGCTAGGGGAGGTGGGGCCAACGTCCTGACTTTC.

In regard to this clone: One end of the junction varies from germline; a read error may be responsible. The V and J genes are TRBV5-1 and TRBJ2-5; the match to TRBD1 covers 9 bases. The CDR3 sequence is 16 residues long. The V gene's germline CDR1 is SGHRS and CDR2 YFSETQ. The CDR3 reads CVSSSTGTGFSETQYF. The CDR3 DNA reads TGCGTCAGCAGCTCTACCGGGACAGGGTTTTCGGAGACCCAGTACTTC.

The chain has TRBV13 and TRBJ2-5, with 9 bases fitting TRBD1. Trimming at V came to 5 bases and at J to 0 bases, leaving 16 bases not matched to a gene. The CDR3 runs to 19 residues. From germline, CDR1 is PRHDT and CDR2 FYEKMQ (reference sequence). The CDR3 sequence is CASSALGGTGSMYQETQYF. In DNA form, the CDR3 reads TGTGCCAGCAGCGCCTTGGGGGGGACAGGGAGTATGTACCAAGAGACCCAGTACTTC.

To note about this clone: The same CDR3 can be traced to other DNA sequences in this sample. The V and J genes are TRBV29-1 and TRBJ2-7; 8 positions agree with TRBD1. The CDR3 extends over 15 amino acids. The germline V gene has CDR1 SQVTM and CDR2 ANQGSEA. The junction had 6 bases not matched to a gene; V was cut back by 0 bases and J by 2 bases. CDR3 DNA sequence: TGCAGCGTTGAAGAATTGGGGACAGGTACCTACGAGCAGTACTTC. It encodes CSVEELGTGTYEQYF.

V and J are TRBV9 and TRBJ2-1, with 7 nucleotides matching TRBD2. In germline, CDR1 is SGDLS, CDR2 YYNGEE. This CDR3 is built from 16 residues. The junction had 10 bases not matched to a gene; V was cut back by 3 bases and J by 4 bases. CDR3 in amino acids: CASSERGLGTYNEQFF. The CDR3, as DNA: TGTGCCAGCAGCGAGCGTGGACTAGGTACATACAATGAGCAGTTCTTC.

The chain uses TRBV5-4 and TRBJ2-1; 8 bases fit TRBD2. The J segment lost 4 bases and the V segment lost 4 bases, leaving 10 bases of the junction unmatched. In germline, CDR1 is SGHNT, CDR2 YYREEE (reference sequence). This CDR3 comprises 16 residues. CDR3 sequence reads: CASSPWGTRGYNEQFF. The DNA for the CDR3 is TGTGCCAGCAGCCCTTGGGGGACTAGGGGATACAATGAGCAGTTCTTC.

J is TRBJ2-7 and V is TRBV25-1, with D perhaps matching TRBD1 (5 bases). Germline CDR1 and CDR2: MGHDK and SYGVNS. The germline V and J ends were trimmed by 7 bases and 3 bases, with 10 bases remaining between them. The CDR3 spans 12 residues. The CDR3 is CASKTGNYEQYF. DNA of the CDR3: TGTGCCAGCAAAACAGGAAACTACGAGCAGTACTTC.

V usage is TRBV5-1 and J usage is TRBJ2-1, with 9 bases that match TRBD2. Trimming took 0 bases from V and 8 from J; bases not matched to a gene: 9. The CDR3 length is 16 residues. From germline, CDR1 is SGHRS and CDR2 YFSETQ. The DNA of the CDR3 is TGCGCCAGCAGCTTGGCTCCTAGCGGGGCATTTGATGAGCAGTTCTTC. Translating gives CASSLAPSGAFDEQFF.

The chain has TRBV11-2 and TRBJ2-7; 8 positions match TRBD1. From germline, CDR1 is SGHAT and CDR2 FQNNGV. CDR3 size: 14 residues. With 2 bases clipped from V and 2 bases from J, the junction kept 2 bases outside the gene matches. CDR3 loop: CASSLTGQAYEQYF. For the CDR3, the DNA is TGTGCCAGCAGCTTAACGGGACAGGCCTACGAGCAGTACTTC.

For the CDR3, the DNA is TGTGCCAGCAGCTCCCCGAGAACCCAAGAGACCCAGTACTTC. Its translation: CASSSPRTQETQYF. The chain couples TRBV13 to TRBJ2-5, with unresolved D. The CDR3 sequence is 14 residues long. The V gene's germline CDR1 is PRHDT and CDR2 FYEKMQ (reference sequence). The V gene lost 4 bases and the J gene lost 1 base, with 10 bases spanning the gap.

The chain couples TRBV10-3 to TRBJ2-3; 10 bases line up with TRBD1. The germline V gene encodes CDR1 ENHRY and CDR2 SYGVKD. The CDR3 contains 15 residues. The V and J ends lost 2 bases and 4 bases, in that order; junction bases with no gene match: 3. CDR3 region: CAISEGTGDADTQYF. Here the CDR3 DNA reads TGTGCCATCAGTGAGGGGACAGGGGATGCAGATACGCAGTATTTT.

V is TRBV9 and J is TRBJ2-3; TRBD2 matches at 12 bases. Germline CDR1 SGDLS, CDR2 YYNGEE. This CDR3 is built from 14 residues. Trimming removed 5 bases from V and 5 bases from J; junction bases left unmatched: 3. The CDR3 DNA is TGTGCCAGCAGTCTAGCGGGAGGGATAGATACGCAGTATTTT. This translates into CASSLAGGIDTQYF.

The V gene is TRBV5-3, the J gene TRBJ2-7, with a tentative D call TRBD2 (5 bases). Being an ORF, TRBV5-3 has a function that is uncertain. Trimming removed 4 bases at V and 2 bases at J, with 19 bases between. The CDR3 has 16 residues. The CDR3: CARSTSPGGLTYEQYF. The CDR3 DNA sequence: TGTGCCAGAAGCACCTCCCCCGGAGGATTAACCTACGAGCAGTACTTC.

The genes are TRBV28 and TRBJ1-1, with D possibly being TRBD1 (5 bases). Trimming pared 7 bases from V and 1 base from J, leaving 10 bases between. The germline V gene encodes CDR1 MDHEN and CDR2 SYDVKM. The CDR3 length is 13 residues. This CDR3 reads CASNGAANTEAFF. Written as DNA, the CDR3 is TGTGCCAGCAATGGGGCAGCGAACACTGAAGCTTTCTTT.

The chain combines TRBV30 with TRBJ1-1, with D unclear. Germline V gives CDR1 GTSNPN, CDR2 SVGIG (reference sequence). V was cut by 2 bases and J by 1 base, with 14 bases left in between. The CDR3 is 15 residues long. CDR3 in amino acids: CAWSPWTGSNTEAFF. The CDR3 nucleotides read TGTGCCTGGAGTCCCTGGACTGGATCGAACACTGAAGCTTTCTTT.

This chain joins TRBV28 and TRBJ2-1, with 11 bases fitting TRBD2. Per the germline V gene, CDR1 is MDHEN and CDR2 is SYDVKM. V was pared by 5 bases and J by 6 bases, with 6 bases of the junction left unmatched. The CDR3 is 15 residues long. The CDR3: CASSVPGLAVNEQFF. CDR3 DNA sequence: TGTGCCAGCAGTGTGCCGGGACTAGCGGTCAATGAGCAGTTCTTC.

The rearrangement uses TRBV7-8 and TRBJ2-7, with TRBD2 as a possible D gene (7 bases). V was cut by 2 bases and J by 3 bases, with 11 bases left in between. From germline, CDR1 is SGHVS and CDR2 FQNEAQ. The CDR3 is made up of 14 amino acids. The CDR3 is CASSLKGGLYEQYF. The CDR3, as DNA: TGTGCCAGCAGCTTAAAGGGGGGGCTCTACGAGCAGTACTTC.